This T cell receptor (beta chain) is from a study of blood T cell repertoires in COVID-19. Background on the study: Both acute and convalescent COVID-19 samples were obtained from the United States, Italy and Spain. PBMCs, B-cell-depleted T cells, or T cells provided the cDNA or gDNA that made up the material.

As processed by the authors: Reference gene primer amplification gave nucleated cell count estimates. Clones were sequenced by immunoSEQ multiplex PCR, and TCRdb holds only the in-frame ones, with some missing. Clonal size and the V and J genes are those of that table, whereas D and trimming came from the DNA. The data show about 120,000 clones, with roughly 82% seen just once and roughly 12% held by the top ten. The CDR3 covers 15 residues. The germline gives CDR1 SGHVS, CDR2 FQNEAQ. The V end was cut by 5 bases, the J end by 3 bases, with 17 bases between. This clone came up a few times. Sequenced input: peripheral blood. The receptor's source is a human donor in a cohort sampled during active COVID-19. V usage is TRBV7-8 and J usage is TRBJ2-7; tentatively, D is TRBD1 (6 bases). The CDR3 DNA follows: TGTGCCAGCAGCGCAAACAGGGCTTGGCTCTACGAGCAGTACTTC. Amino acids: CASSANRAWLYEQYF.